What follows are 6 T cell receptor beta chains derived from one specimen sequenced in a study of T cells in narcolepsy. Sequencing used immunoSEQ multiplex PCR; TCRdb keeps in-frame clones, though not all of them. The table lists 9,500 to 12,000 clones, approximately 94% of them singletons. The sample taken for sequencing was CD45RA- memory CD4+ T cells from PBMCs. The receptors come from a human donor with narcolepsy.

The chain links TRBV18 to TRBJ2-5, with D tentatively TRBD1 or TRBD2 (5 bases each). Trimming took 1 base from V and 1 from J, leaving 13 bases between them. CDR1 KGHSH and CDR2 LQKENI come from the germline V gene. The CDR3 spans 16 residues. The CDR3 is CASSPLSGTSQETQYF. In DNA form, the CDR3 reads TGTGCCAGCTCACCACTCTCCGGGACCTCCCAAGAGACCCAGTACTTC.

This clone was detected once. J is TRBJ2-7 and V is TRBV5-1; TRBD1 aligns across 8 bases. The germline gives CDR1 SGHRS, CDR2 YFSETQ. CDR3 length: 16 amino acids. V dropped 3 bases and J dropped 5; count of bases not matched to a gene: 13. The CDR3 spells CASSSTRTGGVDEQYF. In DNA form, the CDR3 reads TGCGCCAGCAGCTCTACCCGAACAGGGGGAGTCGACGAGCAGTACTTC.

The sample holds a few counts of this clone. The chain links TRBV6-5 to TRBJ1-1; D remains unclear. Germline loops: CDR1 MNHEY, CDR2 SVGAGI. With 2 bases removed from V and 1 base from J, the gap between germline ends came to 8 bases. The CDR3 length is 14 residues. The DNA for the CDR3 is TGTGCCAGCAGTTACGCTTTAAAGAACACTGAAGCTTTCTTT. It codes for CASSYALKNTEAFF.

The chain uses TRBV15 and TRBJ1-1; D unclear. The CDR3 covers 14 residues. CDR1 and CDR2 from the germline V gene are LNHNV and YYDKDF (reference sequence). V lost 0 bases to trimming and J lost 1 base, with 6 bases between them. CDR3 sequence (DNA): TGTGCCACCAGCAGAGATCCAGCGAACACTGAAGCTTTCTTT. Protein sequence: CATSRDPANTEAFF.

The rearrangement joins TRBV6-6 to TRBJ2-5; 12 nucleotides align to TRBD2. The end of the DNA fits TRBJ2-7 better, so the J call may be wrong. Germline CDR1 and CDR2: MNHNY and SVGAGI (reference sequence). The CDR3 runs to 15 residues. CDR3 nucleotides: TGTGCCAGCAGTGATACTAGCGGGGGGACCTACGAGCAGTACTTC. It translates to CASSDTSGGTYEQYF.

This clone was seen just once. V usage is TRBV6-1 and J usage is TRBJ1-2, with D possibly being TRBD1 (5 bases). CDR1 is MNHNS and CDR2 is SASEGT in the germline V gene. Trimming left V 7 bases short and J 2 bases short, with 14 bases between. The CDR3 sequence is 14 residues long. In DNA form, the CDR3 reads TGTGCCAGCACCTTGTCCAGGGCCAACTATGGCTACACCTTC. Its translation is CASTLSRANYGYTF.